These 29 T cell receptor beta chains originate from one sample sequenced in a study of T-cell reconstitution after alpha-beta-depleted transplantation in children. A TCRbeta library incorporating unique molecular identifiers was prepared. TCRdb ran MiXCR on the PCR reads and lists one entry per CDR3 protein. This sample has some 300,000 distinct CDR3 sequences; around 10% occur once, and the top ten carry about 8%. The sequencing here drew on PBMCs, taken before TCRalphabeta/CD19-depleted stem cell transplant. The receptors originated from a boy younger than two with acute myeloid leukemia, due to receive a stem cell transplant.

As to this clonotype: A read error is possible here, since a much larger clone lies one base away. The chain is built from TRBV5-6 and TRBJ1-1, with D possibly matching TRBD1 (5 bases). Germline V gene sequence: CDR1 SGHDT, CDR2 YYEEEE. Between the trimmed V and J ends, which lost 1 base and 1 base, there was a span of 14 bases. The length of the CDR3 is 16 residues. The chain's CDR3 is CASSLTPRVQNTEAFF. The CDR3 DNA follows: TGTGCCAGCAGCTTGACACCCAGGGTCCAGAACACTGAAGCTTTCTTT.

This clonotype was counted only a few times. The chain recombines TRBV6-1 with TRBJ2-3; 11 nucleotides agree with TRBD2. This CDR3 has 17 amino acids. Germline lookup yields CDR1 MNHNS and CDR2 SASEGT. The V gene end was trimmed by 8 bases and the J gene end by 1 base; junction bases not matched to a gene: 11. For the CDR3, the DNA is TGTGCCAGCGGGCGATGGACTAGCGGGTCTCGCACAGATACGCAGTATTTT. Encoded protein: CASGRWTSGSRTDTQYF.

V and J are TRBV7-9 and TRBJ2-3, with TRBD2 matching 8 bases. CDR3 size: 15 residues. Germline assignment: CDR1 SEHNR and CDR2 FQNEAQ (reference sequence). J gave up 1 base and V 5 bases, and 5 bases lay outside the gene matches. CDR3 sequence (DNA): TGTGCCAGCAGCCCCCGACTAGCGCGCACAGATACGCAGTATTTT. Protein sequence: CASSPRLARTDTQYF.

Many counts were recorded for this clonotype. The CDR3, as DNA: TGTGCCAGCAGCCCTTCCCCGGGACTAGCGGGAGAGAGAGCTAGCACAGATACGCAGTATTTT. This translates into CASSPSPGLAGERASTDTQYF. The chain recombines TRBV6-2 or TRBV6-3 with TRBJ2-3; 14 positions match TRBD2. CDR1 and CDR2 (germline): MNHEY, SVGEGT. The CDR3 loop spans 21 amino acids. V dropped 6 bases and J dropped 0; count of bases not matched to a gene: 17.

This clonotype has at least ten counts. The chain carries TRBV11-2 and TRBJ1-4; D gene uncertain. The CDR3 length is 19 residues. V was clipped by 0 bases and J by 4 bases, with 21 bases between them. Per germline, CDR1 SGHAT and CDR2 FQNNGV. The CDR3 reads CASSLDVFVSSGNNEKLFF. The DNA for the CDR3 is TGTGCCAGCAGCTTAGACGTTTTCGTGAGCTCGGGCAATAATGAAAAACTGTTTTTT.

This clonotype occurred many times. The chain carries TRBV9 and TRBJ1-3; D unresolved. The germline V and J ends were trimmed by 2 bases and 4 bases, with 7 bases remaining between them. Looked up from germline, CDR1 is SGDLS and CDR2 is YYNGEE. CDR3 length: 13 residues. This chain's CDR3 is CASSVTPGNTIYF. CDR3 DNA: TGTGCCAGCAGCGTCACTCCAGGAAACACCATATATTTT.

On this clonotype itself: A much larger clone differs from this one at a single base, so this may be a read error. The rearrangement uses TRBV5-1 and TRBJ2-7, with D uncertain. This CDR3 is 14 amino acids long. Germline CDR1 is SGHRS and CDR2 is YFSETQ. Trimming removed 4 bases at V and 2 bases at J, with 13 bases between. In DNA form, the CDR3 reads TGCGCCAGCAGCGTCCGGATAGGGACCTACGAGCAGTACTTC. Amino acids: CASSVRIGTYEQYF.

This clonotype was seen a handful of times. The V gene is TRBV12-3 or TRBV12-4, the J gene TRBJ2-5; D is ambiguous. This CDR3 is 15 amino acids long. V was clipped by 5 bases and J by 5 bases, with 18 bases between them. CDR3 loop: CASSPLARPQETQYF. The CDR3 coding sequence is TGTGCCAGCAGTCCCCTTGCTAGACCTCAGGAGACCCAGTACTTC.

In this sample, this clonotype turned up many times. The V gene is TRBV11-2, the J gene TRBJ1-2; 10 bases align to TRBD1. V lost 5 bases, J lost 8 bases, and 5 bases stayed unmatched. The CDR3 covers 13 residues. The V gene's germline CDR1 is SGHAT and CDR2 FQNNGV. The CDR3 nucleotides read TGTGCCAGCAGCGGGGACAGGGGTGGCGGCTACACCTTC. Translated: CASSGDRGGGYTF.

This clonotype showed up many times. V and J are TRBV2 and TRBJ1-2; no firm D call. The CDR3 extends over 12 amino acids. Trimming removed 1 base at V and 8 bases at J, with 8 bases between. The germline V gene has CDR1 SNHLY and CDR2 FYNNEI. CDR3 sequence: CASSEVGSGYTF. The CDR3 DNA reads TGTGCCAGCAGTGAAGTGGGGAGCGGCTACACCTTC.

The rearrangement uses TRBV28 and TRBJ2-1, with 7 positions matching TRBD1. The CDR3 has 14 amino acids. Trimming took 5 bases from V and 13 from J; bases not matched to a gene: 14. CDR1 is MDHEN, CDR2 SYDVKM, per germline. In DNA form, the CDR3 reads TGTGCCAGCAGTAATTATAGGGGGCCTAGGGGCCAGTTCTTC. Protein sequence: CASSNYRGPRGQFF.

This clonotype was seen at least ten times. This chain connects TRBV29-1 to TRBJ2-6, with D maybe TRBD1 (6 bases). V lost 4 bases to trimming and J lost 1 base, with 8 bases between them. The germline V gene has CDR1 SQVTM and CDR2 ANQGSEA. The CDR3 has 14 amino acids. The CDR3 spells CSVGTGSGANVLTF. The CDR3 DNA reads as TGCAGCGTTGGCACAGGGTCTGGGGCCAACGTCCTGACTTTC.

Turning to this clonotype: A much larger clone lies a single base off, so this may be a read error. The V call is TRBV20-1, the J call TRBJ2-1, with D perhaps given as TRBD1 or TRBD2 (5 bases each). In germline, CDR1 is DFQATT, CDR2 SNEGSKA (reference sequence). The V end was cut by 5 bases, the J end by 2 bases, with 16 bases between. CDR3 length: 15 amino acids. CDR3 protein: CSAGRAGRTYNEQFF. CDR3 DNA sequence: TGCAGTGCTGGGCGGGCAGGGAGAACCTACAATGAGCAGTTCTTC.

Many counts were recorded for this clonotype. The V and J genes are TRBV11-2 and TRBJ1-1, with unresolved D. The V gene lost 5 bases and the J gene lost 2 bases, with 9 bases spanning the gap. The V gene's germline CDR1 is SGHAT and CDR2 FQNNGV. CDR3 length equals 13 residues. This CDR3 reads CASSMWGNTEAFF. In DNA, the CDR3 is TGTGCCAGCAGCATGTGGGGTAACACTGAAGCTTTCTTT.

This sequence joins TRBV9 and TRBJ2-3; D ambiguous. V lost 3 bases and J 3 bases, leaving 11 bases between the germline ends. The germline V gene has CDR1 SGDLS and CDR2 YYNGEE. The CDR3 totals 14 residues. CDR3 sequence reads: CASSAQPLTDTQYF. For the CDR3, the DNA is TGTGCCAGCAGCGCCCAGCCGTTGACAGATACGCAGTATTTT.

In its sample, this clonotype was seen many times. The gene calls are TRBV7-9 and TRBJ2-2; the D is unclear. Trimming pared 3 bases from V and 1 base from J, leaving 12 bases between. This CDR3 is 16 amino acids long. CDR1 and CDR2 (germline): SEHNR, FQNEAQ (reference sequence). In DNA, the CDR3 is TGTGCCAGCAGCTTCACCCCATCCGGGAACACCGGGGAGCTGTTTTTT. It specifies CASSFTPSGNTGELFF.

This clonotype was counted at least ten times. The J gene is TRBJ2-1, the V gene TRBV6-5; D could derive from TRBD1 or TRBD2 (5 bases each). V dropped 3 bases and J dropped 15 bases, with 12 bases sitting between them. The CDR3 extends over 11 amino acids. Germline CDR1 reads MNHEY; CDR2 reads SVGAGI. CDR3 sequence reads: CASSYWGSWFF. CDR3 coding DNA: TGTGCCAGCAGTTATTGGGGGTCGTGGTTCTTC.

Many counts were recorded for this clonotype. The CDR3 DNA sequence: TGCGCCAGCAGCTCGGGAGAGGGAATCTACAATGAGCAGTTCTTC. Translating gives CASSSGEGIYNEQFF. The V and J genes are TRBV5-1 and TRBJ2-1, with a possible D match to TRBD2 (6 bases). The CDR3 covers 15 residues. Per the germline V gene, CDR1 is SGHRS and CDR2 is YFSETQ. Trimming shortened V by 3 bases and J by 3 bases, and 13 bases separated the two germline ends.

This clonotype showed up just a few times. The chain carries TRBV6-1 and TRBJ2-7; the match to TRBD2 covers 10 bases. CDR3 size: 15 residues. The trim removed 3 bases at V and 7 bases at J, leaving 9 bases unmatched. Looked up from germline, CDR1 is MNHNS and CDR2 is SASEGT. CDR3 protein: CASSDSAGGPGEQYF. The CDR3 DNA follows: TGTGCCAGCAGTGATTCAGCGGGAGGGCCGGGTGAGCAGTACTTC.

This clonotype has more than one count but fewer than ten. V and J are TRBV6-1 and TRBJ1-1, with no clear D. Trimming took 7 bases from V and 0 from J, leaving 15 bases between them. The CDR3 spans 15 residues. Germline CDR1 is MNHNS and CDR2 is SASEGT. In DNA, the CDR3 is TGTGCCAGCACCCCGTCTGGGCTAATGAACACTGAAGCTTTCTTT. Translated, it gives CASTPSGLMNTEAFF.

V gene TRBV28 combines with J gene TRBJ2-5; a possible D gene is TRBD1 (6 bases). The V gene's germline CDR1 is MDHEN and CDR2 SYDVKM. This CDR3 has 19 residues. Trimming shortened V by 4 bases and J by 0 bases, and 24 bases separated the two germline ends. The CDR3 nucleotides are TGTGCCAGCAGTTCAACGGGACACCTACCCTCGGGGTACCAAGAGACCCAGTACTTC. Protein sequence: CASSSTGHLPSGYQETQYF. Full variable domain (remainder filled in from reference TRBV28 and TRBJ2-5): DVKVTQSSRYLVKRTGEKVFLECVQDMDHENMFWYRQDPGLGLRLIYFSYDVKMKEKGDIPEGYSVSREKKERFSLILESASTNQTSMYLCASSSTGHLPSGYQETQYFGPGTRLLVL.

This clonotype was seen many times. The rearrangement uses TRBV28 and TRBJ2-1; 9 bases line up with TRBD2. This CDR3 has 13 amino acids. Germline values: CDR1 MDHEN, CDR2 SYDVKM. The V segment lost 2 bases and the J segment 9 bases; nucleotides outside the gene matches: 2. CDR3: CASSLAGGVEQFF. As DNA, the CDR3 is TGTGCCAGCAGTTTAGCGGGAGGGGTTGAGCAGTTCTTC.

In this sample, this clonotype turned up many times. The chain joins TRBV28 to TRBJ2-4, with D perhaps TRBD2 (7 bases). Germline-derived CDR1 and CDR2 are MDHEN and SYDVKM. This CDR3 region has 17 residues. Trimming removed 0 bases at V and 3 bases at J, with 15 bases between. The CDR3 sequence: CASSLWSGGSFKNIQYF. The CDR3 bases are TGTGCCAGCAGTTTATGGTCGGGGGGCTCTTTCAAAAACATTCAGTACTTC.

This sequence joins TRBV7-3 and TRBJ2-1; D may be TRBD1 (6 bases). The CDR3 is 14 amino acids. In germline, CDR1 is SGHTA, CDR2 FQGTGA. Trimming removed 1 base at V and 7 bases at J, with 11 bases between. The CDR3 is CASSLMGARNEQFF. CDR3 nucleotide sequence: TGTGCCAGCAGCTTAATGGGGGCAAGGAATGAGCAGTTCTTC.

This clonotype showed up many times. This chain connects TRBV12-5 to TRBJ1-4; no reliable D call. V lost 0 bases and J lost 8, with 19 bases in between. The CDR3 extends over 17 amino acids. Looked up from germline, CDR1 is LGHNT and CDR2 is FRNRAP. The CDR3 spells CASGLVRGPTAGEKLFF. CDR3 bases: TGTGCTAGTGGTTTGGTACGAGGACCAACGGCAGGAGAAAAACTGTTTTTT.

In its sample, this clonotype was seen many times. J is TRBJ2-5 and V is TRBV12-3 or TRBV12-4; TRBD1 might be the D (5 bases). This CDR3 has 15 residues. V gave up 3 bases and J gave up 2 bases, with 13 bases separating them. CDR3 nucleotide sequence: TGTGCCAGCAGTTTCGGAGACAGTCGGCAAGAGACCCAGTACTTC. The encoded protein is CASSFGDSRQETQYF.

There are many counts of this clonotype. The rearrangement joins TRBV7-6 to TRBJ2-2, with unresolved D. V was shortened by 3 bases and J by 1 base, with 9 bases between the two germline ends. The CDR3 is 15 amino acids. CDR1 and CDR2 from the germline V gene are SGHVS and FNYEAQ. CDR3 sequence: CASSLRLGNTGELFF. DNA for the CDR3: TGTGCCAGCAGCTTGCGGTTGGGGAACACCGGGGAGCTGTTTTTT.

This clonotype was observed a few times. This sequence joins TRBV14 and TRBJ2-7, with D possibly matching TRBD2 (6 bases). Germline V gene sequence: CDR1 SGHDN, CDR2 FVKESK. The V and J ends lost 0 bases and 0 bases respectively, with 15 bases between them. The CDR3 sequence is 17 residues long. The CDR3 protein is CASSQESRDPFSYEQYF. The CDR3 DNA is TGTGCCAGCAGCCAAGAATCGCGGGACCCTTTCTCCTACGAGCAGTACTTC.

There are many counts of this clonotype. This rearrangement joins TRBV28 to TRBJ2-7, with 10 bases that match TRBD1. Germline CDR1 is MDHEN and CDR2 is SYDVKM. The CDR3 is 16 residues long. Losses at the gene ends were 2 bases for V and 4 bases for J; bases not matched to a gene: 8. The CDR3 reads CASSLPGQGGRYEQYF. CDR3 bases: TGTGCCAGCAGTTTACCCGGACAGGGGGGGAGGTACGAGCAGTACTTC.